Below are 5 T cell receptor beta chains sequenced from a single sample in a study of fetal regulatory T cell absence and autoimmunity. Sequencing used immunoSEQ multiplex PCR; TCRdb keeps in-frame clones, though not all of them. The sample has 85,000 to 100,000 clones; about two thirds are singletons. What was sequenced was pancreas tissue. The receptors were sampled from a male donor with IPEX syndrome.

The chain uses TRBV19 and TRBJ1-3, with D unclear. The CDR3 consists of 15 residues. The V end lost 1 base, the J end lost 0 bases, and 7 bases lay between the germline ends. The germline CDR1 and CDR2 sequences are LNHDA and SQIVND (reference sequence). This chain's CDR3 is CASSIAPASGNTIYF. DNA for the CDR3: TGTGCCAGTAGTATAGCGCCAGCCTCTGGAAACACCATATATTTT.

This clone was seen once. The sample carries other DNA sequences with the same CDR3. In nucleotides, the CDR3 is TGCGCCAGCAGCTTGGGACAGGGACCCTACGAGCAGTACTTC. This sequence encodes CASSLGQGPYEQYF. The chain carries TRBV5-1 and TRBJ2-7, with 7 bases aligning to TRBD1. V lost 0 bases, J lost 2 bases, and 2 bases stayed unmatched. CDR3 size: 14 residues. Germline assignment: CDR1 SGHRS and CDR2 YFSETQ.

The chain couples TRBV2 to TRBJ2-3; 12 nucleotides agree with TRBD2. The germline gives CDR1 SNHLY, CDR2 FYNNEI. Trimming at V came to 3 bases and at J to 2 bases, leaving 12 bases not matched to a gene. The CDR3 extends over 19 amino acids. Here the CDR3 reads CASSDPTGLAGLHTDTQYF. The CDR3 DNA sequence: TGTGCCAGCAGTGACCCAACGGGACTAGCGGGCCTCCACACAGATACGCAGTATTTT.

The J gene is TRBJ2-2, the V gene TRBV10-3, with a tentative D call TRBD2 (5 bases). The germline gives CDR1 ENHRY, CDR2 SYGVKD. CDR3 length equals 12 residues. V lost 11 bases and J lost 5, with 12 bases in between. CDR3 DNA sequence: TGTGCCTCAACCCCGGGAACCGGGGAGCTGTTTTTT. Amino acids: CASTPGTGELFF.

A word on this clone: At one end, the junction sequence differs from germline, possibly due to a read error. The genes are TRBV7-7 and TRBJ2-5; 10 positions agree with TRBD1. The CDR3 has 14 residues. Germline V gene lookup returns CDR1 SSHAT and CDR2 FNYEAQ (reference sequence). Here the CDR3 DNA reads TGTGCTAGCAGCTTTGGGACAGGGGAAGAGACCCAGTACTTC. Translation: CASSFGTGEETQYF.